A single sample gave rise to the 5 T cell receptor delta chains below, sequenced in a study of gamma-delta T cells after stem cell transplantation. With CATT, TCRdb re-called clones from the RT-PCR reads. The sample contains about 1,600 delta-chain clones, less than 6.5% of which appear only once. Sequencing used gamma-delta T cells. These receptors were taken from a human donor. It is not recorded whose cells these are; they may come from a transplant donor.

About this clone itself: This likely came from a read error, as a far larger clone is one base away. CDR3 sequence (DNA): TGTGCTCTTGGGTCTTATCGCCCTTCCTACTTTGGAGGGGCACTGGGGGACCACTATAGAGATCGTACCGATAAACTCATCTTT. Its translation: CALGSYRPSYFGGALGDHYRDRTDKLIF. The chain is built from TRDV1 and TRDJ1; D is perhaps TRDD2 or TRDD3 (9 bases each). V was trimmed by 5 bases and J by 2 bases, leaving 54 bases between them. Germline lookup yields CDR1 TSWWSYY and CDR2 QGS. The CDR3 covers 28 residues.

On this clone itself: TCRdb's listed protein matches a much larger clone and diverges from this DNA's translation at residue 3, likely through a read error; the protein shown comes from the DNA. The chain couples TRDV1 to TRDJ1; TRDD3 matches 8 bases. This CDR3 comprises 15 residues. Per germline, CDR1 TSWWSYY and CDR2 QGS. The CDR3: CAFGELGVNTDKLIF. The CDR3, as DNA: TGTGCTTTTGGGGAACTGGGGGTGAACACCGATAAACTCATCTTT.

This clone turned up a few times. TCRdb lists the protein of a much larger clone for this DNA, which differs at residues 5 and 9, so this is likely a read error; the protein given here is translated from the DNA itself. CDR3 loop: CACDPPTGEYPYTDKLIF. CDR3 nucleotides: TGTGCCTGTGACCCTCCTACTGGGGAATACCCCTATACCGATAAACTCATCTTT. The chain carries TRDV2 and TRDJ1, with D perhaps TRDD3 (7 bases). CDR1 GEAIGNYY and CDR2 EKD come from the germline V gene. The CDR3 length is 18 residues. V lost 3 bases, J lost 2 bases, and 24 bases lay in between.

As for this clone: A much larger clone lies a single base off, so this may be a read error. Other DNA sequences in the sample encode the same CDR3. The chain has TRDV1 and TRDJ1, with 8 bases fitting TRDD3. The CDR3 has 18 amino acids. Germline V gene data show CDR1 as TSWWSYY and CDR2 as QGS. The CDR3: CALGELSLRDTHTDRLIF. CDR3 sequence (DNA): TGTGCTCTTGGGGAGCTTTCTCTGAGGGATACGCACACCGATAGACTCATCTTT.

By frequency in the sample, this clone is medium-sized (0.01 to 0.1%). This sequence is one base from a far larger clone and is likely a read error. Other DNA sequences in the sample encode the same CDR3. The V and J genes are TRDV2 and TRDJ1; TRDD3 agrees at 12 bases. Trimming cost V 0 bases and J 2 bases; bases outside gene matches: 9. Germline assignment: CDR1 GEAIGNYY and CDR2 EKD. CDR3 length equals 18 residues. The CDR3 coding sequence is TGTGCCTGTGACACCCCTACTGGGGGATACCCCTATACCGATAAACTCATCTTT. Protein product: CACDTPTGGYPYTDKLIF.